The 29 T cell receptor beta chains in this list originate from one sample, sequenced in a study of cytomegalovirus exposure and HLA in healthy donors (dated by TCRdb to between 2016 and 2019). The method was the immunoSEQ multiplex PCR assay. For the multiplex PCR, a mixture combining 60 forward primers for TCR Vbeta segments and 13 reverse primers for TCR Jbeta segments was used. TCRdb took this table from immuneACCESS and kept in-frame rearrangements with V and J called. Such tables lack part of the clones; where checked against another copy, unresolved V genes explain under half of the gap, and the rest is unexplained. This sample holds 150,000 to 250,000 clones; roughly 72% were observed only once. The leading ten clones occupy under 2% of the sample. Input material: PBMCs. The receptors shown here come from a man aged 25 to 40 in good health and CMV-seronegative.

The genes are TRBV7-9 and TRBJ2-1; D unresolved. Germline loops: CDR1 SEHNR, CDR2 FQNEAQ (reference sequence). V lost 1 base and J lost 10, with 20 bases in between. The CDR3 contains 16 residues. The CDR3 DNA reads TGTGCCAGCAGCTTAGGGCTAGGCACGAAGGTCGGGGAGCAGTTCTTC. Its translation: CASSLGLGTKVGEQFF.

The chain carries TRBV9 and TRBJ2-7, with a tentative D call TRBD1 (5 bases). V lost 5 bases and J 2 bases, leaving 14 bases between the germline ends. Germline V gene lookup returns CDR1 SGDLS and CDR2 YYNGEE. CDR3 length equals 14 residues. As DNA, the CDR3 is TGTGCCAGCAGTATCGGACACCTTACCTACGAGCAGTACTTC. Translated: CASSIGHLTYEQYF.

This clone came up a few times. This rearrangement joins TRBV7-2 to TRBJ1-1; D may be TRBD1 (6 bases). Trimming stripped 3 bases from V and 4 bases from J, with 9 bases between. Germline values: CDR1 SGHTA, CDR2 FQGNSA. The CDR3 is 13 residues long. CDR3 protein: CASSFTGTTEAFF. For the CDR3, the DNA is TGTGCCAGCAGCTTTACAGGGACCACTGAAGCTTTCTTT.

This rearrangement joins TRBV6-5 to TRBJ1-5, with TRBD1 matching 8 bases. V lost 0 bases to trimming and J lost 6 bases; unmatched junction nucleotides: 4. The CDR3 has 15 amino acids. Germline V CDR1 and CDR2: MNHEY, SVGAGI. Written as DNA, the CDR3 is TGTGCCAGCAGTTACTCGACAGGGGTGAGTCAGCCCCAGCATTTT. This encodes CASSYSTGVSQPQHF.

This clone was recorded once. V and J are TRBV5-1 and TRBJ1-2, with 7 bases identical to TRBD1. The CDR3 has 13 residues. After removal of 0 bases from V and 5 bases from J, the junction contained 1 base not matched to a gene. Germline CDR1 SGHRS, CDR2 YFSETQ. CDR3 nucleotides: TGCGCCAGCAGCTTGGGGGACAGTTATGGCTACACCTTC. Amino acid sequence: CASSLGDSYGYTF.

The chain recombines TRBV9 with TRBJ2-1, with D perhaps TRBD2 (5 bases). Deletions cut 2 bases from V and 3 bases from J, with 9 bases between. CDR1 SGDLS and CDR2 YYNGEE come from the germline V gene. This CDR3 comprises 14 residues. The CDR3 region is CASSVSAGYNEQFF. As DNA, the CDR3 is TGTGCCAGCAGCGTCTCGGCGGGCTACAATGAGCAGTTCTTC.

The chain employs TRBV29-1 and TRBJ2-7; 7 nucleotides line up with TRBD1. The CDR3 covers 14 residues. J was trimmed by 2 bases and V by 7 bases; bases with no gene match: 11. The germline gives CDR1 SQVTM, CDR2 ANQGSEA. CDR3 sequence: CSASGITGAYEQYF. The CDR3 DNA sequence: TGCAGCGCCTCCGGTATTACAGGGGCCTACGAGCAGTACTTC.

This clone was counted a few times. This rearrangement joins TRBV7-9 to TRBJ1-4, with D possibly matching TRBD1 (5 bases). The CDR3 has 15 residues. Germline V gene sequence: CDR1 SEHNR, CDR2 FQNEAQ (reference sequence). V dropped 1 base and J dropped 10 bases, with 16 bases sitting between them. The CDR3 nucleotides read TGTGCCAGCAGCTTAGACGCTACAGAAACAGGAAAACTGTTTTTT. Translated: CASSLDATETGKLFF.

The J gene is TRBJ2-1, the V gene TRBV4-1; 7 bases align to TRBD2. The CDR3 runs to 16 residues. V trimming: 3 bases; J trimming: 7 bases; junction bases outside the gene matches: 12. The germline V gene encodes CDR1 MGHRA and CDR2 YSYEKL. The CDR3 sequence is CASSHPWGEGRNEQFF. For the CDR3, the DNA is TGCGCCAGCAGCCACCCTTGGGGGGAGGGCCGGAATGAGCAGTTCTTC.

This clone was counted only a few times. The genes are TRBV7-6 and TRBJ2-1, with 8 bases identical to TRBD1. Germline V CDR1 and CDR2: SGHVS, FNYEAQ. CDR3 length equals 15 residues. Losses at the gene ends were 1 base for V and 4 bases for J; bases not matched to a gene: 3. CDR3 sequence (DNA): TGTGCCAGCAGCTTAGGGCAGGGGGCATACAATGAGCAGTTCTTC. This codes for CASSLGQGAYNEQFF.

This CDR3 is CASSDPLREGYNEQFF. The CDR3 DNA is TGTGCCAGCAGCGACCCCCTGCGGGAGGGATACAATGAGCAGTTCTTC. The chain recombines TRBV7-8 with TRBJ2-1; TRBD2 matches at 9 bases. J lost 4 bases, V lost 5 bases, and 9 bases had no gene match. This CDR3 spans 16 amino acids. Germline V gene lookup returns CDR1 SGHVS and CDR2 FQNEAQ.

CDR3 protein: CASSLGTSWGYNEQFF. The DNA of the CDR3 is TGTGCCAGCAGCTTAGGGACTAGCTGGGGGTACAATGAGCAGTTCTTC. The J gene is TRBJ2-1, the V gene TRBV7-2; the match to TRBD2 covers 8 bases. Germline values: CDR1 SGHTA, CDR2 FQGNSA. The ends lost 1 base at V and 4 bases at J; junction bases unmatched: 6. The CDR3 sequence is 16 residues long.

The V gene is TRBV6-5, the J gene TRBJ2-7; 7 bases are shared with TRBD2. The germline CDR1 and CDR2 sequences are MNHEY and SVGAGI. Trimming cost V 3 bases and J 3 bases; bases outside gene matches: 8. The CDR3 is 15 residues long. The CDR3 nucleotides read TGTGCCAGCAGTTATGGGGGGGATGGTGGCTACGAGCAGTACTTC. Protein product: CASSYGGDGGYEQYF.

The chain recombines TRBV4-1 with TRBJ2-7; possibly TRBD2 for D (6 bases). CDR3 length equals 18 residues. In germline, CDR1 is MGHRA, CDR2 YSYEKL. V lost 4 bases to trimming and J lost 0 bases, with 22 bases between them. The CDR3 spells CASSPQGGGARISYEQYF. CDR3 DNA: TGCGCCAGCAGCCCCCAAGGTGGAGGGGCAAGGATCTCCTACGAGCAGTACTTC.

The chain links TRBV7-9 to TRBJ1-1, with D unresolved. Trimming stripped 4 bases from V and 4 bases from J, with 19 bases between. Germline-derived CDR1 and CDR2 are SEHNR and FQNEAQ (reference sequence). The length of the CDR3 is 16 residues. The CDR3: CASSSKPGESSTEAFF. Here the CDR3 DNA reads TGTGCCAGCAGCTCAAAGCCTGGGGAGTCATCCACTGAAGCTTTCTTT. The whole variable domain, filled in from reference TRBV7-9 and TRBJ1-1, reads DTGVSQNPRHKITKRGQNVTFRCDPISEHNRLYWYRQTLGQGPEFLTYFQNEAQLEKSRLLSDRFSAERPKGSFSTLEIQRTEQGDSAMYLCASSSKPGESSTEAFFGQGTRLTVV.

The gene calls are TRBV7-9 and TRBJ2-5; 8 bases match TRBD1. Germline V gene sequence: CDR1 SEHNR, CDR2 FQNEAQ (reference sequence). V dropped 2 bases and J dropped 5; count of bases not matched to a gene: 7. The CDR3 totals 15 residues. The CDR3 nucleotides are TGTGCCAGCAGCTTAAGGACAGGGATTGGGGAGACCCAGTACTTC. This gives the protein CASSLRTGIGETQYF.

The genes are TRBV27 and TRBJ2-3; possible D gene TRBD1, 6 bases. From germline, CDR1 is MNHEY and CDR2 SMNVEV (reference sequence). This CDR3 comprises 14 residues. Trimming stripped 5 bases from V and 3 bases from J, with 12 bases between. DNA for the CDR3: TGTGCCAGCAGTCTAAACAGGGCGACAGATACGCAGTATTTT. It encodes CASSLNRATDTQYF.

The chain carries TRBV18 and TRBJ1-6; the match to TRBD1 covers 8 bases. Germline assignment: CDR1 KGHSH and CDR2 LQKENI. The V gene end was trimmed by 6 bases and the J gene end by 8 bases; junction bases not matched to a gene: 3. This CDR3 region has 13 residues. The CDR3 spells CASSGQEHSPLHF. The CDR3 DNA sequence: TGTGCCAGCTCGGGACAGGAACATTCACCCCTCCACTTT. Full variable domain (outside the CDR3, taken from reference TRBV18 and TRBJ1-6): NAGVMQNPRHLVRRRGQEARLRCSPMKGHSHVYWYRQLPEEGLKFMVYLQKENIIDESGMPKERFSAEFPKEGPSILRIQQVVRGDSAAYFCASSGQEHSPLHFGNGTRLTVT.

J is TRBJ2-7 and V is TRBV10-2, with 9 bases identical to TRBD1. V lost 7 bases, J lost 4 bases, and 11 bases stayed unmatched. CDR3 length equals 15 residues. Germline V gives CDR1 WSHSY, CDR2 SAAADI. The chain's CDR3 is CASKDRDRDFYEQYF. The DNA for the CDR3 is TGCGCCAGCAAAGACCGGGACAGGGATTTTTACGAGCAGTACTTC.

V and J are TRBV28 and TRBJ2-7; the match to TRBD2 covers 10 bases. CDR3 length: 16 amino acids. CDR1 is MDHEN, CDR2 SYDVKM, per germline. The junction had 8 bases not matched to a gene; V was cut back by 6 bases and J by 0 bases. The CDR3 protein is CASSFILAGISYEQYF. The DNA of the CDR3 is TGTGCCAGCAGCTTTATACTAGCGGGAATCTCCTACGAGCAGTACTTC. The entire variable domain, with the rest obtained from reference TRBV28 and TRBJ2-7, is as follows: DVKVTQSSRYLVKRTGEKVFLECVQDMDHENMFWYRQDPGLGLRLIYFSYDVKMKEKGDIPEGYSVSREKKERFSLILESASTNQTSMYLCASSFILAGISYEQYFGPGTRLTVT.

The rearrangement links TRBV7-9 to TRBJ1-2, with unresolved D. CDR1 is SEHNR and CDR2 is FQNEAQ in the germline V gene (reference sequence). Deletions cut 2 bases from V and 7 bases from J, with 14 bases between. The CDR3 length is 14 residues. The CDR3 protein is CASSLIEGGGGYTF. The CDR3 region has the DNA TGTGCCAGCAGCTTAATTGAAGGAGGCGGTGGCTACACCTTC. Full variable domain (rest looked up from reference TRBV7-9 and TRBJ1-2): DTGVSQNPRHKITKRGQNVTFRCDPISEHNRLYWYRQTLGQGPEFLTYFQNEAQLEKSRLLSDRFSAERPKGSFSTLEIQRTEQGDSAMYLCASSLIEGGGGYTFGSGTRLTVV.

The CDR3: CASSLRTSGNGNEQFF. DNA of the CDR3: TGTGCCAGCAGCTTGAGGACTAGCGGGAACGGTAATGAGCAGTTCTTC. The V and J genes are TRBV13 and TRBJ2-1; 12 bases match TRBD2. This CDR3 contains 16 residues. The V and J ends lost 3 bases and 7 bases, in that order; junction bases with no gene match: 7. The germline gives CDR1 PRHDT, CDR2 FYEKMQ (reference sequence).

V usage is TRBV5-1 and J usage is TRBJ2-1; 9 bases fit TRBD2. The V and J ends lost 0 bases and 3 bases, in that order; junction bases with no gene match: 7. In germline, CDR1 is SGHRS, CDR2 YFSETQ. The CDR3 is 17 amino acids. The CDR3 sequence: CASSLVASGGNYNEQFF. The DNA of the CDR3 is TGCGCCAGCAGCTTGGTCGCCAGCGGGGGGAACTACAATGAGCAGTTCTTC.

In its sample, this clone was seen once. V usage is TRBV20-1 and J usage is TRBJ2-5; no clear D gene. V was trimmed by 5 bases and J by 2 bases, leaving 6 bases between them. Germline CDR1 and CDR2: DFQATT and SNEGSKA (reference sequence). The length of the CDR3 is 11 residues. CDR3 coding DNA: TGCAGTGCTGAAGCACAAGAGACCCAGTACTTC. Translation gives CSAEAQETQYF.

This clone was detected only a few times. This chain connects TRBV30 to TRBJ1-1; a weak D match, TRBD1 (5 bases). The CDR3 extends over 11 amino acids. CDR1 is GTSNPN, CDR2 SVGIG, per germline (reference sequence). Trimming cost V 3 bases and J 5 bases, with 7 bases left between them. The CDR3, as DNA: TGTGCCTGGAGAAGGGGTACTGAAGCTTTCTTT. Amino acid sequence: CAWRRGTEAFF.

The chain recombines TRBV2 with TRBJ2-7; 7 bases align to TRBD2. The CDR3 covers 16 residues. CDR1 SNHLY and CDR2 FYNNEI come from the germline V gene. Losses at the gene ends were 4 bases for V and 5 bases for J; bases not matched to a gene: 14. The CDR3 loop reads CASSGLAAPNDNEQYF. CDR3 nucleotide sequence: TGTGCCAGCAGTGGTCTAGCGGCCCCGAATGACAACGAGCAGTACTTC.

About this clone: One end of the junction does not line up with germline, which may come from a read error. Other DNA sequences of this sample code for an identical CDR3. The chain employs TRBV29-1 and TRBJ1-2; 7 bases map to TRBD1. Per the germline V gene, CDR1 is SQVTM and CDR2 is ANQGSEA. The CDR3 is made up of 12 amino acids. In DNA form, the CDR3 reads TGCAGCGTCGAAGGGGACAGCTATGGCTACACCTTC. Translation: CSVEGDSYGYTF.

The chain links TRBV5-4 to TRBJ2-3, with D maybe TRBD2 (6 bases). The germline gives CDR1 SGHNT, CDR2 YYREEE (reference sequence). Trimming stripped 0 bases from V and 1 base from J, with 15 bases between. The CDR3 consists of 17 residues. The CDR3 reads CASSLVWNRLGTDTQYF. In DNA form, the CDR3 reads TGTGCCAGCAGCTTGGTGTGGAACCGACTAGGCACAGATACGCAGTATTTT.

The chain links TRBV11-2 to TRBJ2-2, with 10 bases lining up with TRBD2. The CDR3 has 19 residues. Germline lookup yields CDR1 SGHAT and CDR2 FQNNGV. J was trimmed by 0 bases and V by 3 bases; bases with no gene match: 10. Here the CDR3 reads CASSLPLLAGRANTGELFF. The CDR3 coding sequence is TGTGCCAGCAGCTTGCCGTTACTAGCGGGACGCGCGAACACCGGGGAGCTGTTTTTT.